The 26 T cell receptor beta chains below come from one sample, sequenced in a study of cytomegalovirus exposure and HLA in healthy donors. 13 Jbeta primers and 60 Vbeta primers were used for the PCR. Clones were read by immunoSEQ multiplex PCR, and TCRdb kept only the in-frame ones, dropping some. The repertoire holds over 150,000 clones, 80% seen once, with 1% in the top ten. Sequenced input: PBMCs. The receptors here all came from a woman between 50 and 59 years old in good health and CMV-seropositive.

About this clone itself: The sample contains more than one DNA sequence encoding this CDR3. The V and J genes are TRBV19 and TRBJ1-1; D is perhaps TRBD1 (6 bases). The CDR3 contains 14 residues. Per the germline V gene, CDR1 is LNHDA and CDR2 is SQIVND (reference sequence). Trimming removed 5 bases at V and 1 base at J, with 11 bases between. The CDR3, as DNA: TGTGCCAGTAGTTCGGACAGAAGGAACACTGAAGCTTTCTTT. Translation gives CASSSDRRNTEAFF.

The genes are TRBV27 and TRBJ2-7; TRBD1 matches 8 bases. From germline, CDR1 is MNHEY and CDR2 SMNVEV (reference sequence). Losses at the gene ends were 10 bases for V and 3 bases for J; bases not matched to a gene: 11. The CDR3 length is 14 residues. CDR3 DNA: TGTGCCACCGGGACCGGGACAGGCTTCTACGAGCAGTACTTC. Amino acid sequence: CATGTGTGFYEQYF.

The CDR3 region is CATSRAQGSYNEQFF. The CDR3, as DNA: TGTGCCACCAGCAGAGCCCAGGGCTCCTACAATGAGCAGTTCTTC. The V call is TRBV15, the J call TRBJ2-1, with D maybe TRBD1 (5 bases). The CDR3 contains 15 residues. Germline V lookup: CDR1 LNHNV, CDR2 YYDKDF (reference sequence). Trimming left V 1 base short and J 0 bases short, with 7 bases between.

The V and J genes are TRBV14 and TRBJ1-1; D might be TRBD1 (5 bases). Trimming shortened V by 4 bases and J by 4 bases, and 13 bases separated the two germline ends. The CDR3 runs to 14 residues. The germline V gene encodes CDR1 SGHDN and CDR2 FVKESK. The CDR3 here is CASSPWGDSTEAFF. The CDR3 DNA is TGTGCCAGCAGCCCCTGGGGGGATTCCACTGAAGCTTTCTTT.

This sequence joins TRBV19 and TRBJ2-1; a weak D match, TRBD2 (7 bases). The CDR3 spans 16 residues. CDR1 and CDR2 from the germline V gene are LNHDA and SQIVND (reference sequence). The V end was cut by 5 bases, the J end by 5 bases, with 19 bases between. The CDR3 DNA is TGTGCCAGTAGTTCCCGCCGGCGGGGGCGTCACAATGAGCAGTTCTTC. Translated: CASSSRRRGRHNEQFF. Combining the CDR3 with reference TRBV19 and TRBJ2-1 gives the whole variable domain DGGITQSPKYLFRKEGQNVTLSCEQNLNHDAMYWYRQDPGQGLRLIYYSQIVNDFQKGDIAEGYSVSREKKESFPLTVTSAQKNPTAFYLCASSSRRRGRHNEQFFGPGTRLTVL.

The chain combines TRBV5-1 with TRBJ1-2, with a weak D call TRBD1 (5 bases). CDR3 length: 15 amino acids. Germline loops: CDR1 SGHRS, CDR2 YFSETQ. V shed 4 bases and J shed 5 bases, with 18 bases lying between them. The CDR3 sequence is CASSGGDFRTYGYTF. The CDR3 DNA follows: TGCGCCAGCAGCGGGGGGGATTTCAGGACGTATGGCTACACCTTC.

The chain has TRBV7-2 and TRBJ1-3; TRBD1 aligns across 8 bases. The CDR3 consists of 16 residues. V shed 5 bases and J 4 bases; nucleotides not matched to a gene: 10. The germline CDR1 and CDR2 sequences are SGHTA and FQGNSA. The CDR3 nucleotides are TGTGCCAGCAGCCCCCAACGGACAGGGAACGGAAACACCATATATTTT. It specifies CASSPQRTGNGNTIYF.

The rearrangement uses TRBV11-2 and TRBJ1-2; TRBD1 might be the D (5 bases). The V gene's germline CDR1 is SGHAT and CDR2 FQNNGV. Trimming took off 5 bases at V and 1 base at J, with 14 bases between the two ends. The CDR3 consists of 15 residues. Here the CDR3 reads CASSQRGRNNYGYTF. The CDR3 region has the DNA TGTGCCAGCAGCCAGCGGGGGAGGAATAACTATGGCTACACCTTC.

This clone was observed a handful of times. The chain is built from TRBV7-3 and TRBJ2-1; D call uncertain. The CDR3 consists of 14 residues. Between the trimmed V and J ends, which lost 2 bases and 5 bases, there was a span of 10 bases. Germline V gives CDR1 SGHTA, CDR2 FQGTGA. CDR3 nucleotides: TGTGCCAGCAGCTTACTCGCGTCGAACAATGAGCAGTTCTTC. It translates to CASSLLASNNEQFF.

The chain joins TRBV19 to TRBJ1-2, with D perhaps matching TRBD1 (5 bases). CDR1 and CDR2 from the germline V gene are LNHDA and SQIVND (reference sequence). V shed 6 bases and J shed 5 bases, with 16 bases lying between them. The CDR3 contains 14 residues. The CDR3: CASSYPGTAYGYTF. CDR3 nucleotide sequence: TGTGCCAGTAGCTATCCGGGGACTGCTTATGGCTACACCTTC.

V and J are TRBV18 and TRBJ2-7; 9 bases match TRBD2. CDR3 length: 15 residues. Trimming cost V 8 bases and J 4 bases; bases outside gene matches: 12. In germline, CDR1 is KGHSH, CDR2 LQKENI. The CDR3 here is CASAQRASGEYEQYF. As DNA, the CDR3 is TGTGCCAGCGCTCAACGGGCTAGCGGGGAATACGAGCAGTACTTC.

The rearrangement links TRBV5-6 to TRBJ1-1; TRBD1 might be the D (6 bases). The CDR3 extends over 14 amino acids. Germline V CDR1 and CDR2: SGHDT, YYEEEE. The V gene lost 1 base and the J gene lost 3 bases, with 10 bases spanning the gap. The CDR3 region is CASSLSRGYTEAFF. The CDR3 DNA reads TGTGCCAGCAGCTTGAGCAGGGGATACACTGAAGCTTTCTTT. Complete variable domain (other parts from reference TRBV5-6 and TRBJ1-1): DAGVTQSPTHLIKTRGQQVTLRCSPKSGHDTVSWYQQALGQGPQFIFQYYEEEERQRGNFPDRFSGHQFPNYSSELNVNALLLGDSALYLCASSLSRGYTEAFFGQGTRLTVV.

V and J are TRBV29-1 and TRBJ1-4; D is possibly TRBD1 (6 bases). Germline V gives CDR1 SQVTM, CDR2 ANQGSEA. This CDR3 spans 13 amino acids. Trimming removed 4 bases at V and 8 bases at J, with 14 bases between. The CDR3 loop is CSVAWQGLEKLFF. CDR3 nucleotide sequence: TGCAGCGTTGCGTGGCAGGGGCTCGAAAAACTGTTTTTT.

The CDR3 DNA reads as TGCAGTGCCCACCAGGGGTACGAGCAGTACTTC. Its protein product is CSAHQGYEQYF. The chain couples TRBV20-1 to TRBJ2-7; TRBD1 is a possible D gene (6 bases). V was trimmed by 6 bases and J by 4 bases, leaving 10 bases between them. The CDR3 runs to 11 residues. CDR1 and CDR2 from the germline V gene are DFQATT and SNEGSKA (reference sequence).

This chain links TRBV19 with TRBJ2-5; maybe TRBD1 (6 bases). Germline CDR1 reads LNHDA; CDR2 reads SQIVND (reference sequence). The length of the CDR3 is 13 residues. The V end lost 5 bases, the J end lost 3 bases, and 10 bases lay between the germline ends. The CDR3 DNA reads TGTGCCAGTAGTGCAGGACAGAAAGAGACCCAGTACTTC. Translated: CASSAGQKETQYF. The variable domain in full, with the rest retrieved from reference TRBV19 and TRBJ2-5, is DGGITQSPKYLFRKEGQNVTLSCEQNLNHDAMYWYRQDPGQGLRLIYYSQIVNDFQKGDIAEGYSVSREKKESFPLTVTSAQKNPTAFYLCASSAGQKETQYFGPGTRLLVL.

The genes are TRBV15 and TRBJ2-1; TRBD2 matches 8 bases. There are 13 residues in the CDR3. The V gene end was trimmed by 6 bases and the J gene end by 6 bases; junction bases not matched to a gene: 4. Germline loops: CDR1 LNHNV, CDR2 YYDKDF (reference sequence). The CDR3 spells CATSSGTSNEQFF. For the CDR3, the DNA is TGTGCCACCAGTAGTGGGACTAGCAATGAGCAGTTCTTC. Supplemented by reference TRBV15 and TRBJ2-1, the full variable domain reads DAMVIQNPRYQVTQFGKPVTLSCSQTLNHNVMYWYQQKSSQAPKLLFHYYDKDFNNEADTPDNFQSRRPNTSFCFLDIRSPGLGDTAMYLCATSSGTSNEQFFGPGTRLTVL.

The rearrangement uses TRBV5-5 and TRBJ2-7, with TRBD1 as a possible D gene (5 bases). Germline CDR1 reads SGHKS; CDR2 reads YYEKEE (reference sequence). V was pared by 0 bases and J by 4 bases, with 14 bases between. The CDR3 covers 15 residues. CDR3 coding DNA: TGTGCCAGCAGCTTGGCCATACAGGCTATGTACGAGCAGTACTTC. Amino acids: CASSLAIQAMYEQYF.

The V call is TRBV11-2, the J call TRBJ2-3; D possibly corresponds to TRBD1 (5 bases). Trimming took off 5 bases at V and 3 bases at J, with 18 bases between the two ends. Per the germline V gene, CDR1 is SGHAT and CDR2 is FQNNGV. CDR3 length equals 16 residues. The CDR3 DNA sequence: TGTGCCAGCAGCCCCAATAGTCCAGGGCGGACAGATACGCAGTATTTT. Protein product: CASSPNSPGRTDTQYF.

The rearrangement uses TRBV28 and TRBJ2-7; D may be TRBD1 (5 bases). This CDR3 region has 12 residues. The germline V and J ends were trimmed by 6 bases and 2 bases, with 8 bases remaining between them. CDR1 is MDHEN, CDR2 SYDVKM, per germline. The CDR3: CASRMTAYEQYF. The CDR3 DNA follows: TGTGCCAGCAGGATGACAGCCTACGAGCAGTACTTC.

The chain recombines TRBV9 with TRBJ2-5, with TRBD1 identical over 8 bases. The ends lost 0 bases at V and 11 bases at J; junction bases unmatched: 6. This CDR3 spans 13 amino acids. CDR1 SGDLS and CDR2 YYNGEE come from the germline V gene. CDR3 DNA: TGTGCCAGCAGCGTAGGAAACAGGGGGGAGCAGTACTTC. Translating gives CASSVGNRGEQYF.

The chain is built from TRBV6-5 and TRBJ1-6, with a weak D call TRBD1 (6 bases). The V and J ends lost 0 bases and 8 bases respectively, with 11 bases between them. Germline loops: CDR1 MNHEY, CDR2 SVGAGI. CDR3 length: 15 amino acids. Written as DNA, the CDR3 is TGTGCCAGCAGTTACTCGCCAGGGGCGGATTCACCCCTCCACTTT. This translates into CASSYSPGADSPLHF.

Only a few counts were recorded for this clone. The rearrangement links TRBV6-1 to TRBJ2-3, with 10 bases matching TRBD1. Germline CDR1 MNHNS, CDR2 SASEGT. CDR3 length equals 14 residues. The V and J ends lost 11 bases and 0 bases, in that order; junction bases with no gene match: 5. In nucleotides, the CDR3 is TGTGCCGGAAGACAGGGGGCTAGCACAGATACGCAGTATTTT. Its translation: CAGRQGASTDTQYF.

This rearrangement joins TRBV23-1 to TRBJ1-3; D is unclear. TRBV23-1 is identified as an open reading frame with a role that is uncertain. There are 15 residues in the CDR3. The V end lost 4 bases, the J end lost 2 bases, and 12 bases lay between the germline ends. The CDR3 bases are TGCGCCAGCAGTCCGAGGAGGGCGACTGGAAACACCATATATTTT. This translates into CASSPRRATGNTIYF.

On this clone itself: The junction departs from germline at one end; a sequencing error may be responsible. This chain joins TRBV6-1 and TRBJ2-7, with TRBD1 identical over 8 bases. This CDR3 comprises 15 residues. Per the germline V gene, CDR1 is MNHNS and CDR2 is SASEGT. The CDR3 protein is CASSSPGQASYEQYF. The CDR3 nucleotides read TGTGCCAGCAGTTCGCCGGGACAGGCCTCCTACGAGCAGTACTTT.

V usage is TRBV27 and J usage is TRBJ2-1, with 11 nucleotides matching TRBD2. Germline-derived CDR1 and CDR2 are MNHEY and SMNVEV (reference sequence). V was clipped by 2 bases and J by 3 bases; unmatched bases: 9. The CDR3 covers 18 residues. The CDR3 spells CASSLESRLAGFYNEQFF. CDR3 nucleotides: TGTGCCAGCAGTTTAGAATCCCGACTAGCGGGATTCTACAATGAGCAGTTCTTC.

V and J are TRBV11-3 and TRBJ2-2; D not certain. Germline V gene data show CDR1 as SGHNT and CDR2 as YENEEA. The V end lost 1 base, the J end lost 7 bases, and 7 bases lay between the germline ends. The CDR3 has 13 amino acids. DNA for the CDR3: TGTGCCAGCAGCTTAGGAGCTGGCGGGGAGCTGTTTTTT. Translating gives CASSLGAGGELFF.